This T cell receptor (beta chain) is drawn from a study of CXCR3-negative and CXCR3-positive naive CD8 T cells. Carrying UMI labels, the TRB cDNA libraries were prepared through 5' RACE. TCRdb re-called the 5' RACE reads and catalogs CDR3 proteins one per entry, DNA excluded. The listing records fewer than 80,000 distinct CDR3 sequences. Germline values: CDR1 SNHLY, CDR2 FYNNEI. The CDR3 contains 16 residues. The TCR originated in a human donor in good health. Some clones in this sample may be carry-over from other donors' samples. V is TRBV2 and J is TRBJ2-3; there is no DNA to check the TCRdb D call of TRBD2. Sequenced sample: naive CXCR3- CD8+ T cells from blood. Regarding subset: CD45RO-CCR7+CD27+CD95- naive CD8+ T cells lacking CXCR3 (TNR3-). The CDR3 sequence: CASSEIAGGSTDTQYF.